This record covers a single T cell receptor (beta chain). Original analysis: Counts of nucleated cells, estimated from reference gene primer amplification, were obtained. Some clones are missing from TCRdb's copy, which holds only in-frame ones; the method was immunoSEQ multiplex PCR. That table supplies the V and J calls and clone size; D and trimming were determined from the DNA. The repertoire holds about 150,000 clones, with 65% to 80% as singletons. The data derive from a study of blood T cell repertoires in COVID-19. Study-wide background: Some COVID-19 samples were acute and others convalescent; all came from the United States, Italy and Spain. T cells, B-cell-depleted T cells, or PBMCs supplied cDNA or gDNA.

Germline loops: CDR1 MDHEN, CDR2 SYDVKM. The CDR3 has 14 amino acids. V dropped 7 bases and J dropped 5; count of bases not matched to a gene: 7. The source material was peripheral blood. The TCR comes from a man between 60 and 70 years old with acute or convalescent COVID-19. This sequence joins TRBV28 and TRBJ1-1; 10 bases are a match to TRBD1. The CDR3 region has the DNA TGTGCCAGCACCGGGGACAGGGGAGGTACTGAAGCTTTCTTT. This sequence encodes CASTGDRGGTEAFF.